This entry lists 17 T cell receptor beta chains sequenced from one sample in a study of T cells expressing NK-cell markers. TCRdb re-called the 5' RACE reads; one entry per CDR3 protein, DNA not given. This table holds around 280,000 distinct CDR3 sequences. The specimen sequenced was blood T cells: a sorted CD56 or NKG2C T cell subset, CD4+ or CD8+ T cells, or bulk PBMC T cells (not recorded which). All receptors come from a man aged 18-30 years in good health.

The chain uses TRBV15 and TRBJ2-5; TCRdb's D call, TRBD1, is unchecked because there is no DNA. The CDR3 is made up of 15 amino acids. Germline-derived CDR1 and CDR2 are LNHNV and YYDKDF (reference sequence). The CDR3 sequence is CATSRVPGVQETQYF.

The chain links TRBV30 to TRBJ2-3. The CDR3 consists of 11 residues. The germline V gene encodes CDR1 GTSNPN and CDR2 SVGIG (reference sequence). CDR3 sequence reads: CAWSRSDTQYF.

The chain recombines TRBV7-8 with TRBJ2-1; the TCRdb D gene call, TRBD1, has no DNA to confirm it. The CDR3 has 17 amino acids. The germline V gene has CDR1 SGHVS and CDR2 FQNEAQ. Here the CDR3 reads CASSSTGVNSGYNEQFF.

This chain uses TRBV12-3 or TRBV12-4 with TRBJ2-7; TCRdb's D call, TRBD1, is unchecked because there is no DNA. The CDR3 is 15 residues long. This CDR3 is CASSYTTGVAYEQYF.

The V gene is TRBV6-5, the J gene TRBJ2-2; without DNA, the TCRdb call of TRBD1 cannot be checked. The germline CDR1 and CDR2 sequences are MNHEY and SVGAGI. The CDR3 has 16 residues. CDR3 amino acids: CAPTGGSEGDTGELFF.

This chain uses TRBV5-4 with TRBJ2-1; there is no DNA to check the TCRdb D call of TRBD1. CDR1 and CDR2 (germline): SGHNT, YYREEE (reference sequence). The CDR3 sequence is 16 residues long. The CDR3 sequence is CASSHRDGTGGDEQFF.

J is TRBJ1-4 and V is TRBV20-1; TCRdb indicates TRBD1, and absent DNA this call remains unverified. This CDR3 has 15 residues. The germline V gene encodes CDR1 DFQATT and CDR2 SNEGSKA (reference sequence). CDR3 region: CSAREPGARREKLFF.

This CDR3 reads CASSFRGTSGSEDTQYF. The V and J genes are TRBV12-3 or TRBV12-4 and TRBJ2-3; TCRdb calls TRBD2, which cannot be checked without DNA. This CDR3 contains 17 residues.

The rearrangement joins TRBV12-3 or TRBV12-4 to TRBJ1-1. This CDR3 spans 14 amino acids. CDR3 region: CASSPTRAGTEAFF.

V and J are TRBV2 and TRBJ2-1; there is no DNA to check the TCRdb D call of TRBD2. Germline loops: CDR1 SNHLY, CDR2 FYNNEI. The length of the CDR3 is 15 residues. CDR3 region: CASRGGLAKGNEQFF.

This chain uses TRBV20-1 with TRBJ2-7. Per the germline V gene, CDR1 is DFQATT and CDR2 is SNEGSKA (reference sequence). The CDR3 totals 12 residues. CDR3 loop: CSATRGAYEQYF.

V is TRBV4-1 and J is TRBJ1-1; the TCRdb D gene call, TRBD1, has no DNA to confirm it. CDR3 length: 14 residues. The germline CDR1 and CDR2 sequences are MGHRA and YSYEKL. CDR3 amino acids: CASSQTETGTEAFF.

The rearrangement links TRBV20-1 to TRBJ2-3; TCRdb's D call of TRBD2 is untestable without DNA. There are 16 residues in the CDR3. Germline V CDR1 and CDR2: DFQATT, SNEGSKA (reference sequence). The CDR3 protein is CSAHPGTSVNTDTQYF.

This chain connects TRBV11-3 to TRBJ2-6; the D call of TRBD2 rests on TCRdb alone, since no DNA is present to check it. Germline CDR1 is SGHNT and CDR2 is YENEEA. There are 18 residues in the CDR3. CDR3 sequence: CASSLVGTSGNGANVLTF.

V usage is TRBV12-3 or TRBV12-4 and J usage is TRBJ2-7; TCRdb proposes TRBD2, but this gene call is untestable without DNA. The CDR3 has 17 amino acids. The CDR3 reads CASRREVGTSGSYEQYF.

This chain uses TRBV10-2 with TRBJ2-3; absent DNA, TCRdb's TRBD2 call cannot be checked. Germline assignment: CDR1 WSHSY and CDR2 SAAADI. The CDR3 is made up of 15 amino acids. The CDR3 is CATRLAGGSTDTQYF.

This chain connects TRBV4-3 to TRBJ2-7; TCRdb indicates TRBD1, and absent DNA this call remains unverified. The CDR3 length is 15 residues. CDR1 is LGHNA and CDR2 is YSLEER in the germline V gene. CDR3 amino acids: CASSQEGNRLYEQYF.